This entry lists 17 T cell receptor beta chains sequenced from one sample in a study of technical replicates of blood from a few donors. Clones were sequenced by immunoSEQ multiplex PCR, and TCRdb holds only the in-frame ones, with some missing. The repertoire has 85,000 to 100,000 clones, approximately 95% of them found once; the top ten carry roughly 0.28%. The sequenced material came from T cells isolated from PBMCs. Source of these receptors: a human donor in good health.

The J gene is TRBJ1-1, the V gene TRBV6-5; tentatively, D is TRBD1 (6 bases). V shed 8 bases and J shed 8 bases, with 18 bases lying between them. The CDR3 is made up of 13 amino acids. Germline V gives CDR1 MNHEY, CDR2 SVGAGI. DNA of the CDR3: TGTGCCAGCTGTGAACAGAGTAGGGGGGAAGCTTTCTTT. It is translated as CASCEQSRGEAFF.

The chain is built from TRBV5-1 and TRBJ1-1; 9 bases line up with TRBD1. This CDR3 has 15 residues. V gave up 3 bases and J gave up 2 bases; unmatched junction bases: 5. CDR1 is SGHRS and CDR2 is YFSETQ in the germline V gene. CDR3 residues: CASSWDRVANTEAFF. In nucleotides, the CDR3 is TGCGCCAGCAGCTGGGACAGGGTTGCAAACACTGAAGCTTTCTTT.

This chain links TRBV12-5 with TRBJ1-1, with unresolved D. This CDR3 spans 12 amino acids. V gave up 5 bases and J gave up 4 bases, with 8 bases separating them. CDR1 and CDR2 from the germline V gene are LGHNT and FRNRAP. CDR3 residues: CASGPPGTEAFF. In nucleotides, the CDR3 is TGTGCTAGTGGTCCCCCAGGCACTGAAGCTTTCTTT.

The table lists this clone with a count of one. The chain is built from TRBV9 and TRBJ2-1; 11 positions agree with TRBD2. The germline CDR1 and CDR2 sequences are SGDLS and YYNGEE. The V and J ends lost 4 bases and 5 bases, in that order; junction bases with no gene match: 8. The CDR3 extends over 16 amino acids. CDR3 sequence reads: CASSITGLAENNEQFF. DNA of the CDR3: TGTGCCAGCAGCATAACGGGACTAGCGGAGAACAATGAGCAGTTCTTC.

The rearrangement uses TRBV6-5 and TRBJ2-1, with D uncertain. The V gene lost 6 bases and the J gene lost 2 bases, with 8 bases spanning the gap. This CDR3 is 13 amino acids long. The germline CDR1 and CDR2 sequences are MNHEY and SVGAGI. The CDR3 here is CASSHDTYNEQFF. The CDR3 nucleotides read TGTGCCAGCAGCCACGACACCTACAATGAGCAGTTCTTC.

The chain is built from TRBV7-9 and TRBJ2-7; D is possibly TRBD1 (5 bases). This CDR3 has 14 amino acids. Germline-derived CDR1 and CDR2 are SEHNR and FQNEAQ (reference sequence). V was trimmed by 5 bases and J by 3 bases, leaving 14 bases between them. The DNA of the CDR3 is TGTGCCAGCAGCGTCTCGACAGTTCGCTACGAGCAGTACTTC. Amino acid sequence: CASSVSTVRYEQYF.

The V gene is TRBV19, the J gene TRBJ2-7, with 11 bases that match TRBD2. The CDR3 is 17 amino acids. Germline V gene sequence: CDR1 LNHDA, CDR2 SQIVND (reference sequence). The trim removed 5 bases at V and 1 base at J, leaving 10 bases unmatched. The CDR3 DNA reads TGTGCCAGTAGTTTAAGGACTAGCGGGTACCCATCCTACGAGCAGTACTTC. Translated: CASSLRTSGYPSYEQYF.

This sequence joins TRBV5-1 and TRBJ1-1; 9 bases are a match to TRBD1. The CDR3 is made up of 15 amino acids. CDR1 is SGHRS and CDR2 is YFSETQ in the germline V gene. The junction had 6 bases not matched to a gene; V was cut back by 5 bases and J by 1 base. In DNA, the CDR3 is TGCGCCAGCAGACCTACAGGGGGCGAGAACACTGAAGCTTTCTTT. Translation: CASRPTGGENTEAFF.

V gene TRBV7-3 combines with J gene TRBJ2-5; unclear D gene. The CDR3 sequence is 13 residues long. Germline V gene sequence: CDR1 SGHTA, CDR2 FQGTGA. V shed 2 bases and J shed 3 bases, with 7 bases lying between them. CDR3 coding DNA: TGTGCCAGCAGCTTATCCCGGGAAGAGACCCAGTACTTC. Encoded protein: CASSLSREETQYF.

The rearrangement links TRBV4-2 to TRBJ2-3; the match to TRBD1 covers 9 bases. This CDR3 region has 12 residues. Trimming removed 6 bases from V and 5 bases from J; junction bases left unmatched: 0. CDR1 LGHNA and CDR2 YNFKEQ come from the germline V gene. CDR3 DNA sequence: TGTGCCAGCAGGACAGGGGGAGATACGCAGTATTTT. Its translation: CASRTGGDTQYF.

This clone was seen once. This rearrangement joins TRBV7-9 to TRBJ2-3, with TRBD2 matching over 11 bases. After removal of 0 bases from V and 2 bases from J, the junction contained 1 base not matched to a gene. The CDR3 consists of 16 residues. Germline values: CDR1 SEHNR, CDR2 FQNEAQ (reference sequence). The CDR3 nucleotides are TGTGCCAGCAGCTTAGCTAGCGGGGGGGACACAGATACGCAGTATTTT. Translating it yields CASSLASGGDTDTQYF.

The gene calls are TRBV5-6 and TRBJ2-1; D gene ambiguous. The CDR3 length is 16 residues. V lost 2 bases and J 0 bases, leaving 12 bases between the germline ends. CDR1 and CDR2 (germline): SGHDT, YYEEEE. The CDR3 reads CASSFIAVSSYNEQFF. The CDR3, as DNA: TGTGCCAGCAGCTTCATAGCAGTGAGCTCCTACAATGAGCAGTTCTTC.

The chain carries TRBV6-1 and TRBJ2-7; 10 nucleotides agree with TRBD1. CDR3 size: 15 residues. V lost 4 bases and J lost 3; bases outside the gene matches: 6. Germline V gene sequence: CDR1 MNHNS, CDR2 SASEGT. CDR3 coding DNA: TGTGCCAGCAGTGGGCCGGGACAGGGGTACTACGAGCAGTACTTC. Translating gives CASSGPGQGYYEQYF.

This clone appeared once. The rearrangement links TRBV6-1 to TRBJ1-2, with TRBD1 as a possible D gene (6 bases). The V and J ends lost 10 bases and 2 bases respectively, with 17 bases between them. The CDR3 has 14 amino acids. The germline V gene encodes CDR1 MNHNS and CDR2 SASEGT. CDR3 DNA sequence: TGTGCCACCACATACTCGGGACAAAACTATGGCTACACCTTC. It encodes CATTYSGQNYGYTF.

The chain joins TRBV5-6 to TRBJ1-2, with D possibly matching TRBD1 (6 bases). Deletions cut 4 bases from V and 4 bases from J, with 14 bases between. The CDR3 is made up of 14 amino acids. The germline gives CDR1 SGHDT, CDR2 YYEEEE. DNA of the CDR3: TGTGCCAGCAGCAACGACAGGTCTACCTATGGCTACACCTTC. This encodes CASSNDRSTYGYTF.

The V call is TRBV29-1, the J call TRBJ1-1; 10 bases fit TRBD1. The germline gives CDR1 SQVTM, CDR2 ANQGSEA. The CDR3 loop spans 15 amino acids. Trimming cost V 1 base and J 4 bases; bases outside gene matches: 6. The CDR3 sequence: CSVEATGTGATEAFF. Here the CDR3 DNA reads TGCAGCGTTGAAGCGACCGGGACAGGGGCCACTGAAGCTTTCTTT.

The rearrangement uses TRBV5-1 and TRBJ2-1, with D possibly TRBD1 on 5 matching bases. CDR1 and CDR2 (germline): SGHRS, YFSETQ. The CDR3 contains 12 residues. V shed 5 bases and J shed 3 bases, with 6 bases lying between them. CDR3 in amino acids: CASRTDYNEQFF. The CDR3 DNA is TGCGCCAGCAGGACAGACTACAATGAGCAGTTCTTC.